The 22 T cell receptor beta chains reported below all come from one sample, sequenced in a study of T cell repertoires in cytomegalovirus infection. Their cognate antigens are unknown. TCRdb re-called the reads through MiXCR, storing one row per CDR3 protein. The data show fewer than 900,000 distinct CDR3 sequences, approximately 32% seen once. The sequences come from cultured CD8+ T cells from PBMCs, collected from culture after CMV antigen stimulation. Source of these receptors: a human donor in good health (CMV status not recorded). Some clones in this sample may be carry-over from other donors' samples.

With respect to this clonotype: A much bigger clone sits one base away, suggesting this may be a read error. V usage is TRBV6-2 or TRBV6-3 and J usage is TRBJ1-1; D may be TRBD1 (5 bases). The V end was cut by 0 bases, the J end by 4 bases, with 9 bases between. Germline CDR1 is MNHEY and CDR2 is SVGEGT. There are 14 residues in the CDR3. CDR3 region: CASSYSDGGTEAFF. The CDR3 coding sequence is TGTGCCAGCAGTTACTCGGACGGGGGCACTGAAGCTTTCTTT.

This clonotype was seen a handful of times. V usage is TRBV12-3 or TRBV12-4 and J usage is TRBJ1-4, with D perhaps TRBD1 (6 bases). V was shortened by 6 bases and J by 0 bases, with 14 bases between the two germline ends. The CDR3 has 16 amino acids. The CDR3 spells CASSARGLATNEKLFF. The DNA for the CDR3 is TGTGCCAGCAGCGCCAGGGGACTTGCAACTAATGAAAAACTGTTTTTT.

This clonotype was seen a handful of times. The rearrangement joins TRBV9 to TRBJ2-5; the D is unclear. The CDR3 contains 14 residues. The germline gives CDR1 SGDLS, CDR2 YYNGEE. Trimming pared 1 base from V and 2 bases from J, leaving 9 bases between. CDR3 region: CASSVFPGQETQYF. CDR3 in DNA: TGTGCCAGCAGCGTATTCCCAGGTCAAGAGACCCAGTACTTC.

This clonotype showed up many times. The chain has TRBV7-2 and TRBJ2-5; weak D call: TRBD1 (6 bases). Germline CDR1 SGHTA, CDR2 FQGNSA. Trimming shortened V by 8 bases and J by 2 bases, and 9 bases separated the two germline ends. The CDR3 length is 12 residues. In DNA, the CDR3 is TGTGCCAGCGAAGGACAGCAAGAGACCCAGTACTTC. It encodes CASEGQQETQYF.

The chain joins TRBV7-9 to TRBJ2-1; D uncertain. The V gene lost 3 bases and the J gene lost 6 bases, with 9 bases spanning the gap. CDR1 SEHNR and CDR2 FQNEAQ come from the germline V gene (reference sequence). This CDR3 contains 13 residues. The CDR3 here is CASSLRQFNEQFF. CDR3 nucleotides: TGTGCCAGCAGCTTGCGGCAGTTCAATGAGCAGTTCTTC.

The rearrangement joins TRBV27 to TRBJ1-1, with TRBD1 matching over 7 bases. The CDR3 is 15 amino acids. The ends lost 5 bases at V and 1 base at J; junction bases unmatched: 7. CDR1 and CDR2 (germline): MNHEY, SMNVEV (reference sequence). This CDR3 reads CASSLRQGPNTEAFF. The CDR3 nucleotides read TGTGCCAGCAGTCTCCGACAGGGCCCGAACACTGAAGCTTTCTTT.

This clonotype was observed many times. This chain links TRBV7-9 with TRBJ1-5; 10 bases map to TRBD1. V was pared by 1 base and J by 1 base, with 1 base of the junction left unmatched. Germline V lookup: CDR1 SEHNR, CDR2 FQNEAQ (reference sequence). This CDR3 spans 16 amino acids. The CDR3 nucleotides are TGTGCCAGCAGCTTAGTGGGACAGGGGAGCAATCAGCCCCAGCATTTT. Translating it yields CASSLVGQGSNQPQHF. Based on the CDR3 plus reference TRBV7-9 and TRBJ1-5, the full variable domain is DTGVSQNPRHKITKRGQNVTFRCDPISEHNRLYWYRQTLGQGPEFLTYFQNEAQLEKSRLLSDRFSAERPKGSFSTLEIQRTEQGDSAMYLCASSLVGQGSNQPQHFGDGTRLSIL.

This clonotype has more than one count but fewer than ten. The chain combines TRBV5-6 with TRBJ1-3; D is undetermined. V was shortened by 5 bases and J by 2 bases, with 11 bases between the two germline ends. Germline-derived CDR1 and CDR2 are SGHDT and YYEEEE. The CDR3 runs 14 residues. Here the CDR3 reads CASRTGGPGNTIYF. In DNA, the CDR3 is TGTGCCAGCAGAACCGGAGGGCCTGGAAACACCATATATTTT.

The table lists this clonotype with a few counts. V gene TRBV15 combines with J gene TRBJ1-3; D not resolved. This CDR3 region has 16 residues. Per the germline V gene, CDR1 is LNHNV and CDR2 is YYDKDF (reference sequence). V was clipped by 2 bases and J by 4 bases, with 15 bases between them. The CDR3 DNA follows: TGTGCCACCAGCAGACCTTCGGGCAGATCCGGAAACACCATATATTTT. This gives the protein CATSRPSGRSGNTIYF.

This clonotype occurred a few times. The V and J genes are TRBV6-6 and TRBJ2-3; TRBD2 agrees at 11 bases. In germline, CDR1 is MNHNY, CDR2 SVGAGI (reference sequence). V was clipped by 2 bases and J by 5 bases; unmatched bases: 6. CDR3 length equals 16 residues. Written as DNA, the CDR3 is TGTGCCAGCAGTTACAATAGCGGGGGGGCGAAAGATACGCAGTATTTT. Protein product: CASSYNSGGAKDTQYF.

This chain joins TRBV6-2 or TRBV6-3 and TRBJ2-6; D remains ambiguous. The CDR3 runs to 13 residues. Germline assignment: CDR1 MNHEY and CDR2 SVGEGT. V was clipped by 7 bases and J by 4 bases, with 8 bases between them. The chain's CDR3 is CASTPGGANVLTF. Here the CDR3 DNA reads TGTGCCAGCACCCCGGGCGGGGCCAACGTCCTGACTTTC.

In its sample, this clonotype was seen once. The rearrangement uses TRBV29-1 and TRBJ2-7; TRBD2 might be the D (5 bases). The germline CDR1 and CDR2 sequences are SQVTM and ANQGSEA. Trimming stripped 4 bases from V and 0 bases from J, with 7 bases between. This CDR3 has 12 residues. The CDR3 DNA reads TGCAGCGTTGGAGGGAGCTCCTACGAGCAGTACTTC. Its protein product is CSVGGSSYEQYF.

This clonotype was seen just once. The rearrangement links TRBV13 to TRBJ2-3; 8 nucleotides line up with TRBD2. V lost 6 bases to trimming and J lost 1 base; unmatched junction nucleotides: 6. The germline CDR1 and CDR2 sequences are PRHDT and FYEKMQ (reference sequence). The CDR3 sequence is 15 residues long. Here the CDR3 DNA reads TGTGCCAGCAGTTCGACTAGCGAACGCACAGATACGCAGTATTTT. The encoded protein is CASSSTSERTDTQYF.

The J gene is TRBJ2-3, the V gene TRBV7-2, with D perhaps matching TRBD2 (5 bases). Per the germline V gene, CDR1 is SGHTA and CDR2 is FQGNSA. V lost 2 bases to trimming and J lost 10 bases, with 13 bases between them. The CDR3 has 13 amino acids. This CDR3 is CASSLYGPGAQYF. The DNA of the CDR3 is TGTGCCAGCAGCTTATACGGGCCCGGGGCGCAGTATTTT.

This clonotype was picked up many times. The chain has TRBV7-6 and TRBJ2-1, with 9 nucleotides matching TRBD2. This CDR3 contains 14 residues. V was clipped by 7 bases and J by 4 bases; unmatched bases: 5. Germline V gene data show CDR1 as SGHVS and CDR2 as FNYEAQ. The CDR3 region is CASTSGESYNEQFF. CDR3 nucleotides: TGTGCCAGCACTAGCGGGGAGTCGTACAATGAGCAGTTCTTC.

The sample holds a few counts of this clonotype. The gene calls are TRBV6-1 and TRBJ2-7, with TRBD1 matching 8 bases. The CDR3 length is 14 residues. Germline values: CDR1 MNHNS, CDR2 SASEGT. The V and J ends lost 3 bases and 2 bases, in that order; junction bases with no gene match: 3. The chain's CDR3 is CASSDTGGPYEQYV. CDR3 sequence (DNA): TGTGCCAGCAGTGACACAGGGGGACCCTACGAGCAGTACGTC.

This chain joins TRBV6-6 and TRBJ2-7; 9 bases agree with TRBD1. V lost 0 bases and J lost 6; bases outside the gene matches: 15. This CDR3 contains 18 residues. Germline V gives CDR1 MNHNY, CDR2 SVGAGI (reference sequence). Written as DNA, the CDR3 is TGTGCCAGCAGTTACTCTTTACCCCCCGCCGGGACAGGGCGCGAGCAGTACTTC. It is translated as CASSYSLPPAGTGREQYF.

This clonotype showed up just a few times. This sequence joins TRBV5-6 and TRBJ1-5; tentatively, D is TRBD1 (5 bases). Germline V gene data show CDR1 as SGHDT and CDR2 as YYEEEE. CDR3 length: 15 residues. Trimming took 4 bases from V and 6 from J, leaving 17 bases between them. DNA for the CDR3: TGTGCCAGCAGCCAGGGTGCTTCGGGGGGTCAGCCCCAGCATTTT. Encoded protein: CASSQGASGGQPQHF.

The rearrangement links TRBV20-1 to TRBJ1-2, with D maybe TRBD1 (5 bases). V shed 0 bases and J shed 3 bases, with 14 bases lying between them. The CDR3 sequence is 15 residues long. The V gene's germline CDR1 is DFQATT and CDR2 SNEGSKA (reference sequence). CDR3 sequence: CSARDRRGYDYGYTF. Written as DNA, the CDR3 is TGCAGTGCTAGAGATCGCCGGGGGTACGACTATGGCTACACCTTC.

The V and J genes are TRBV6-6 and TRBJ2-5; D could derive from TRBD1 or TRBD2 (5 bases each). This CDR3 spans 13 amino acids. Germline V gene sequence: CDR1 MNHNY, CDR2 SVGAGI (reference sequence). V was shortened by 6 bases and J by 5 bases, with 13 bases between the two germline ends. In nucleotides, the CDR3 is TGTGCCAGCAGCCCGGGACGCAGGGAGACCCAGTACTTC. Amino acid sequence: CASSPGRRETQYF.

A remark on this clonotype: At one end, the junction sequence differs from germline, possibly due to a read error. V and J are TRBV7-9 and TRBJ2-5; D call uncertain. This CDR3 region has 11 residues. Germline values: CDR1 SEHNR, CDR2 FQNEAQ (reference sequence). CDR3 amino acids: CASSLGRVRDF. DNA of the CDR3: TGTGCCAGCAGCTTAGGGAGAGTCCGGGACTTC.

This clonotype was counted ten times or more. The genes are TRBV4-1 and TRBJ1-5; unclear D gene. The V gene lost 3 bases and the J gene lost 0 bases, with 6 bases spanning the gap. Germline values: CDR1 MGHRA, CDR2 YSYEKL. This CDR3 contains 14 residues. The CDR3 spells CASSQADSNQPQHF. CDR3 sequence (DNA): TGCGCCAGCAGCCAGGCGGATAGCAATCAGCCCCAGCATTTT.